This T cell receptor beta chain was retrieved from a study of CD8 T cell repertoires and HIV-1 epitope variants. The study, taken as a whole, reports: Fewer than ten TCR beta clonotypes were antigen-specific, more than five apparently recognizing autologous or escape variants. No clonotypes responded to the TAALDMSHF plasma variant; about five recognized KF9, one HW9.

CDR3 length: 14 amino acids. V was clipped by 7 bases and J by 0 bases, with 10 bases between them. CDR1 is SEHNR and CDR2 is FQNEAQ in the germline V gene (reference sequence). About this clone itself: Antigen unknown.

The table came from immunoSEQ multiplex PCR; TCRdb's copy has only in-frame clones and leaves some out. Of some 5,700 clones listed, around 70% are singletons. Sequenced sample: cultured CD8+ T cells derived from PBMCs. The genes are TRBV7-9 and TRBJ2-1; D unresolved. This TCR was sampled from a male donor with HIV. CDR3 in amino acids: CASTDTNSYNEQFF. The CDR3 nucleotides read TGTGCCAGCACTGACACTAACTCCTACAATGAGCAGTTCTTC.